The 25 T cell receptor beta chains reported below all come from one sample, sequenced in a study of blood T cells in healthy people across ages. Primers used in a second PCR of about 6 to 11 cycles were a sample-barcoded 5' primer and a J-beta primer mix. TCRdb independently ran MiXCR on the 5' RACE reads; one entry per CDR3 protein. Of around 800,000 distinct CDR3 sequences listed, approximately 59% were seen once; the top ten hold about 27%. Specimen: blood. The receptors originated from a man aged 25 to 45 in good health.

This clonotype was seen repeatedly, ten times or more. The CDR3 DNA sequence: TGTGCCAGCAGTTTAACTTCCTACGAGCAGTACTTC. Protein sequence: CASSLTSYEQYF. This chain links TRBV7-9 with TRBJ2-7, with D uncertain. The V gene's germline CDR1 is SEHNR and CDR2 FQNEAQ (reference sequence). The germline V and J ends were trimmed by 6 bases and 1 base, with 7 bases remaining between them. The CDR3 contains 12 residues.

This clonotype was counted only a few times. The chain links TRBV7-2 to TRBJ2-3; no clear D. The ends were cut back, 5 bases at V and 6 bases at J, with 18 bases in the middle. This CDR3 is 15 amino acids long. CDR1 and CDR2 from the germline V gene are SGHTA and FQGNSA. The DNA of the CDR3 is TGTGCCAGCAGCCGAGGCCCCGAAGGGATGGATACGCAGTATTTT. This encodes CASSRGPEGMDTQYF.

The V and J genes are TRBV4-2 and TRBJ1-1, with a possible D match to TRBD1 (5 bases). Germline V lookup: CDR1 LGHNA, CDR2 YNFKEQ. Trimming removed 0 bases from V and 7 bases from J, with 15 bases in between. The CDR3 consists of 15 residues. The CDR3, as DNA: TGTGCCAGCAGCCAAGATCCCCGGACACGGGGTGAAGCTTTCTTT. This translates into CASSQDPRTRGEAFF.

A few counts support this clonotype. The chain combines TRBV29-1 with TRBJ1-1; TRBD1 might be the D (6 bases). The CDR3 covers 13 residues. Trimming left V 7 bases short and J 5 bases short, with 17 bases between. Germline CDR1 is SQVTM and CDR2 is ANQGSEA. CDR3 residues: CSGAGTTSTEAFF. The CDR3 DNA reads TGCAGCGGGGCCGGGACAACCAGTACTGAAGCTTTCTTT.

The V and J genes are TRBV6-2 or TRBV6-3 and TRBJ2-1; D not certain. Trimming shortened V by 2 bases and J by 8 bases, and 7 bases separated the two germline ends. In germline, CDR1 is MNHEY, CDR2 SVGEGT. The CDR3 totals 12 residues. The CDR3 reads CASSYSEYEQFF. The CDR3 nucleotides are TGTGCCAGCAGTTACAGTGAATATGAGCAGTTCTTC.

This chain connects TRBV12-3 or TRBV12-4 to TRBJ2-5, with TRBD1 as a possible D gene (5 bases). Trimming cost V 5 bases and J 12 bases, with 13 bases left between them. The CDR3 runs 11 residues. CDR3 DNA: TGTGCCAGCAGTGCGACAGATCCGAAGTACTTC. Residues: CASSATDPKYF.

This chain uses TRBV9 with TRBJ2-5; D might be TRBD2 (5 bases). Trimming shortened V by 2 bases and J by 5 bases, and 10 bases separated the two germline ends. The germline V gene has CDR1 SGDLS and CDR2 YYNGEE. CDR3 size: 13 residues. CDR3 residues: CASSVGPGETQYF. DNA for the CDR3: TGTGCCAGCAGCGTCGGCCCGGGGGAGACCCAGTACTTC.

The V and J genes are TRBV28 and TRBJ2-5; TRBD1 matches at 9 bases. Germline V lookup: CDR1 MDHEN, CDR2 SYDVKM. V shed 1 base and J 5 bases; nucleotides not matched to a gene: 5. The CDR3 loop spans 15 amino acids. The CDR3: CASSLYRGRWETQYF. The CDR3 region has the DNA TGTGCCAGCAGTTTATACAGGGGGCGCTGGGAGACCCAGTACTTC.

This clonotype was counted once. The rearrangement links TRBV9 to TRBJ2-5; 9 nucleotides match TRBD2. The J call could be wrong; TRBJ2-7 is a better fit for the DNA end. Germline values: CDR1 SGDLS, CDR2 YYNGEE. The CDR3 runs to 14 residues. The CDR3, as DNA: TGTGCCAGCAGCCCTTCTAGCGGGGTTTACGAGCAGTACTTC. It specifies CASSPSSGVYEQYF.

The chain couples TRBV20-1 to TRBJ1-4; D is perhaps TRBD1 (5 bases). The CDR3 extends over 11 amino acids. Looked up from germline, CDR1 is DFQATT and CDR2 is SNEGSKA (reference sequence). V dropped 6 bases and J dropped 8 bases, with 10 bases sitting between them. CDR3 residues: CSAPWGEKLFF. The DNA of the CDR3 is TGCAGTGCGCCTTGGGGGGAAAAACTGTTTTTT.

This chain's CDR3 is CASSLSDFNYGYTF. In DNA, the CDR3 is TGCGCCAGCAGCTTGAGTGACTTTAACTATGGCTACACCTTC. V and J are TRBV5-1 and TRBJ1-2; unclear D gene. V was trimmed by 1 base and J by 1 base, leaving 8 bases between them. The CDR3 sequence is 14 residues long. CDR1 and CDR2 from the germline V gene are SGHRS and YFSETQ.

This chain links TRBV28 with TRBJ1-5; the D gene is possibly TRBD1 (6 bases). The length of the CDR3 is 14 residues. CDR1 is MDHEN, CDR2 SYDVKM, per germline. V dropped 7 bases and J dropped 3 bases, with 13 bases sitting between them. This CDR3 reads CASIPDSFNQPQHF. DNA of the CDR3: TGTGCCAGCATCCCGGACAGCTTCAATCAGCCCCAGCATTTT.

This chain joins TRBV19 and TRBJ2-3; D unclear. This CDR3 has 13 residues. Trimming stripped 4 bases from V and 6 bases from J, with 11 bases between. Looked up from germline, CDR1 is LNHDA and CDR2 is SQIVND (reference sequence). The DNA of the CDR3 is TGTGCCAGTAGTAGAGGCCTCGGGGATACGCAGTATTTT. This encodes CASSRGLGDTQYF.

The CDR3 nucleotides read TGCCCCTGGGAGGCCCGACAGGGGGACACCTACGAGCAGTACTTC. This encodes CPWEARQGDTYEQYF. V gene TRBV29-1 combines with J gene TRBJ2-5; 9 bases map to TRBD1. The J call may be in error: the DNA end matches TRBJ2-7 better. Germline V CDR1 and CDR2: SQVTM, ANQGSEA. The CDR3 is 15 amino acids.

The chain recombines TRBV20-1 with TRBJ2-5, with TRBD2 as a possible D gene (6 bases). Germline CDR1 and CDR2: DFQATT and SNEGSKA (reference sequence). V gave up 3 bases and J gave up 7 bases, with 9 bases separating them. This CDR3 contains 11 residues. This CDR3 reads CSASGGVTQYF. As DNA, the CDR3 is TGCAGTGCTAGCGGAGGGGTGACCCAGTACTTC.

Written as DNA, the CDR3 is TGTGCCAGCAGTTACTCAGGGGAGCCTTATAGCAATCAGCCCCAGCATTTT. Translating it yields CASSYSGEPYSNQPQHF. This chain joins TRBV6-2 or TRBV6-3 and TRBJ1-5; a weak D match, TRBD1 (5 bases). This CDR3 comprises 17 residues. Germline values: CDR1 MNHEY, CDR2 SVGEGT. Trimming took 0 bases from V and 0 from J, leaving 12 bases between them.

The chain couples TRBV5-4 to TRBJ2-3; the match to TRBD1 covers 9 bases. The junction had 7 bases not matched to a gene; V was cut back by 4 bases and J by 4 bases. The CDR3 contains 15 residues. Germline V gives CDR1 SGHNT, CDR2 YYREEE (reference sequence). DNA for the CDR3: TGTGCCAGCAGCCAAAGGACAGGGGACCCAGATACGCAGTATTTT. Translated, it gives CASSQRTGDPDTQYF.

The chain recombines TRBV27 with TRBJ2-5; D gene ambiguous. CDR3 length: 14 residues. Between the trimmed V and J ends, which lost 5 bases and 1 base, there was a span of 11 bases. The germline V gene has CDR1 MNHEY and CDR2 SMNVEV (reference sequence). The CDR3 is CASSLYRFQETQYF. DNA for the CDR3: TGTGCCAGCAGTCTCTATCGGTTCCAAGAGACCCAGTACTTC.

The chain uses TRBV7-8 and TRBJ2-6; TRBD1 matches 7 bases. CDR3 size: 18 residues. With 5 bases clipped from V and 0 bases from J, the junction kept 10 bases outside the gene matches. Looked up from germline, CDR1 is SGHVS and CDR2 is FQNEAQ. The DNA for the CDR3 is TGTGCCAGCAGCGCAACCGGGACAGCGATCTCTGGGGCCAACGTCCTGACTTTC. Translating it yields CASSATGTAISGANVLTF.

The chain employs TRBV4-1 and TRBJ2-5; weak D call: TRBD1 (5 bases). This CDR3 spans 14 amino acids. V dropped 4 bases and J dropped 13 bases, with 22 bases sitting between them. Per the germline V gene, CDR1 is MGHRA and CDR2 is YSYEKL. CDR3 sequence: CASSRQLGASAAYF. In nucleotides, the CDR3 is TGCGCCAGCAGCCGTCAGTTAGGGGCATCGGCGGCGTACTTC.

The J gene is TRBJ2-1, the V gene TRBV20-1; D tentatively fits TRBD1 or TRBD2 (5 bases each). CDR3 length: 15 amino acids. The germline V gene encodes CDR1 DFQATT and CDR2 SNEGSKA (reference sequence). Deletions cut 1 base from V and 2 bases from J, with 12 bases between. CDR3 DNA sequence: TGCAGTGCTAGAGTATCAGGGAGAACCTACAATGAGCAGTTCTTC. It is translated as CSARVSGRTYNEQFF.

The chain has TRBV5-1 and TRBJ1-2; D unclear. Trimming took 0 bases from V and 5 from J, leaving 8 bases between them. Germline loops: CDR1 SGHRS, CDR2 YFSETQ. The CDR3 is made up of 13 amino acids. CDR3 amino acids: CASSLVRPYGYTF. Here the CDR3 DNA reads TGCGCCAGCAGCTTGGTTAGACCGTATGGCTACACCTTC. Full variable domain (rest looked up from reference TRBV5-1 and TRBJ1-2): KAGVTQTPRYLIKTRGQQVTLSCSPISGHRSVSWYQQTPGQGLQFLFEYFSETQRNKGNFPGRFSGRQFSNSRSEMNVSTLELGDSALYLCASSLVRPYGYTFGSGTRLTVV.

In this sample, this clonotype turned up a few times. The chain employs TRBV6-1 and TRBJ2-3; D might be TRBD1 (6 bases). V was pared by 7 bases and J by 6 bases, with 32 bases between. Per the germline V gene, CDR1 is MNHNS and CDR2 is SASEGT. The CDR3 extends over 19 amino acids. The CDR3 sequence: CASTPSGIYEGHTLDTQYF. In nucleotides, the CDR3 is TGTGCCAGCACCCCTTCGGGGATATATGAGGGACACACTCTCGATACGCAGTATTTT.

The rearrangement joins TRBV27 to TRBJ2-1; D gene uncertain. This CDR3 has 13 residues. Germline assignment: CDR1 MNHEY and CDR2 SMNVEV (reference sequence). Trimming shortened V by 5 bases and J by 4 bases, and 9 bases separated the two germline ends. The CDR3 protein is CASSLSWYNEQFF. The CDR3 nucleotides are TGTGCCAGCAGTCTAAGTTGGTACAATGAGCAGTTCTTC.

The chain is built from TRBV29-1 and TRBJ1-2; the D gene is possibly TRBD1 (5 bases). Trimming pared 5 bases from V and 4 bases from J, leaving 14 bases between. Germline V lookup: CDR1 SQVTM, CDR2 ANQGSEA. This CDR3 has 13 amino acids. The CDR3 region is CSVLGADFYGYTF. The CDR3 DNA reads TGCAGCGTTCTAGGGGCAGACTTCTATGGCTACACCTTC. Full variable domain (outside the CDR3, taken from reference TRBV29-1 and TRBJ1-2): SAVISQKPSRDICQRGTSLTIQCQVDSQVTMMFWYRQQPGQSLTLIATANQGSEATYESGFVIDKFPISRPNLTFSTLTVSNMSPEDSSIYLCSVLGADFYGYTFGSGTRLTVV.